The 4 T cell receptor beta chains presented below share a single source sample, sequenced in a study of type 1 regulatory T cells. From the reads, TCRdb called clonotypes with MiXCR, one entry per CDR3 protein. This sample has 55,000 to 65,000 distinct CDR3 sequences, with over 50% found just once. Their antigen targets remain unknown. Sequencing was done on a sample of cultured non-Tr1 T cells, either the whole culture or a sorted T cell fraction (not recorded which). These receptors were obtained from a human donor in good health.

V gene TRBV20-1 combines with J gene TRBJ2-5, with a tentative D call TRBD1 (6 bases). V was clipped by 3 bases and J by 1 base, with 18 bases between them. This CDR3 region has 16 residues. Looked up from germline, CDR1 is DFQATT and CDR2 is SNEGSKA (reference sequence). The CDR3 DNA follows: TGCAGTGCTAGCCCCAGTAGAGGGGGACCCCAAGAGACCCAGTACTTC. This gives the protein CSASPSRGGPQETQYF.

The chain uses TRBV24-1 and TRBJ2-1; D gene uncertain. V was trimmed by 0 bases and J by 6 bases, leaving 17 bases between them. Germline V gene sequence: CDR1 KGHDR, CDR2 SFDVKD. This CDR3 has 17 residues. The DNA of the CDR3 is TGTGCCACCAGTGATTTGTCCCCGGTCGCACCCGGCAATGAGCAGTTCTTC. Residues: CATSDLSPVAPGNEQFF.

CDR3: CASPPLTSGEQYF. CDR3 bases: TGTGCCAGTCCTCCACTCACTAGCGGCGAGCAGTACTTC. The V and J genes are TRBV19 and TRBJ2-7, with 8 nucleotides matching TRBD2. The CDR3 spans 13 residues. Germline CDR1 and CDR2: LNHDA and SQIVND (reference sequence). The V segment lost 8 bases and the J segment 6 bases; nucleotides outside the gene matches: 9.

This clonotype turned up a few times. This rearrangement joins TRBV12-3 or TRBV12-4 to TRBJ1-5, with D tentatively TRBD1 (6 bases). The CDR3 sequence is 15 residues long. V dropped 7 bases and J dropped 5 bases, with 18 bases sitting between them. The CDR3 region has the DNA TGTGCCAGCACCATCGACGGGGGGGGCCATCAGCCCCAGCATTTT. Translation: CASTIDGGGHQPQHF.